The 21 T cell receptor beta chains presented below share a single source sample, sequenced in a study of T cell changes during pregnancy in multiple sclerosis. Clones were sequenced by immunoSEQ multiplex PCR, and TCRdb holds only the in-frame ones, with some missing. The repertoire has almost 40,000 clones, about 93% of them found once; the top ten carry about 0.4%. The sequencing used CD4+ T cells from peripheral blood mononuclear cells, collected in the third trimester of pregnancy. The receptors shown here come from a female donor in good health, enrolled as a control in a pregnancy study.

The CDR3 loop is CASSLGSAAYNEQFF. CDR3 sequence (DNA): TGCGCCAGCAGCTTGGGCTCAGCGGCTTACAATGAGCAGTTCTTC. V is TRBV5-1 and J is TRBJ2-1, with D possibly being TRBD2 (5 bases). In germline, CDR1 is SGHRS, CDR2 YFSETQ. The CDR3 runs 15 residues. Between the trimmed V and J ends, which lost 0 bases and 4 bases, there was a span of 11 bases.

The chain is built from TRBV19 and TRBJ2-1; 10 nucleotides align to TRBD2. Trimming removed 3 bases from V and 10 bases from J; junction bases left unmatched: 3. This CDR3 contains 13 residues. Germline assignment: CDR1 LNHDA and CDR2 SQIVND (reference sequence). The CDR3 reads CASSIRTSGEQFF. The CDR3 region has the DNA TGTGCCAGTAGTATCCGGACTAGCGGCGAGCAGTTCTTC.

The rearrangement links TRBV30 to TRBJ1-1, with a possible D match to TRBD1 (5 bases). The V and J ends lost 3 bases and 3 bases respectively, with 11 bases between them. Germline CDR1 is GTSNPN and CDR2 is SVGIG (reference sequence). The CDR3 loop spans 13 amino acids. CDR3 in amino acids: CAWRTQEYTEAFF. The CDR3 DNA reads as TGTGCCTGGAGGACACAGGAGTACACTGAAGCTTTCTTT.

V is TRBV19 and J is TRBJ2-1, with a weak D call TRBD1 (5 bases). The ends were cut back, 2 bases at V and 8 bases at J, with 7 bases in the middle. Germline CDR1 reads LNHDA; CDR2 reads SQIVND (reference sequence). This CDR3 spans 12 amino acids. The CDR3 DNA is TGTGCCAGTAGTATACAGGGCTATGAGCAGTTCTTC. This codes for CASSIQGYEQFF.

This chain uses TRBV10-3 with TRBJ1-1; 7 bases map to TRBD1. This CDR3 has 14 amino acids. CDR1 is ENHRY, CDR2 SYGVKD, per germline. With 4 bases clipped from V and 0 bases from J, the junction kept 2 bases outside the gene matches. CDR3 nucleotide sequence: TGTGCCATCAGTGCCGGGACAGTGAACACTGAAGCTTTCTTT. It specifies CAISAGTVNTEAFF.

The chain uses TRBV18 and TRBJ2-7, with D possibly matching TRBD2 (6 bases). This CDR3 has 12 residues. Germline values: CDR1 KGHSH, CDR2 LQKENI. Trimming took 2 bases from V and 6 from J, leaving 8 bases between them. The CDR3 sequence is CASSPSGGEQYF. The CDR3 DNA follows: TGTGCCAGCTCACCATCCGGGGGCGAGCAGTACTTC.

This chain uses TRBV19 with TRBJ1-2; 12 nucleotides match TRBD1. The CDR3 consists of 17 residues. The V and J ends lost 3 bases and 2 bases, in that order; junction bases with no gene match: 7. Germline CDR1 reads LNHDA; CDR2 reads SQIVND (reference sequence). The CDR3 loop reads CASSMGGQGAGNYGYTF. The CDR3 nucleotides are TGTGCCAGTAGTATGGGGGGACAGGGGGCAGGGAACTATGGCTACACCTTC.

CDR3 coding DNA: TGCGCCAGCAGCCAAGATAGGGGACCTGGACAGGCCTCCCGCGGGATATATTTT. Amino acid sequence: CASSQDRGPGQASRGIYF. The chain uses TRBV4-1 and TRBJ1-3; TRBD1 matches at 7 bases. The CDR3 covers 18 residues. Germline loops: CDR1 MGHRA, CDR2 YSYEKL. Unmatched junction bases numbered 21, after V lost 0 bases and J lost 13 bases.

The chain recombines TRBV7-9 with TRBJ1-4, with D perhaps TRBD1 (6 bases). The V and J ends lost 3 bases and 12 bases respectively, with 8 bases between them. This CDR3 comprises 11 residues. The germline gives CDR1 SEHNR, CDR2 FQNEAQ (reference sequence). The CDR3 nucleotides read TGTGCCAGCAGCTTGCAGGGGCAACTGTTTTTT. This gives the protein CASSLQGQLFF.

This chain joins TRBV2 and TRBJ1-1; D remains ambiguous. This CDR3 region has 18 residues. Per the germline V gene, CDR1 is SNHLY and CDR2 is FYNNEI. Trimming shortened V by 4 bases and J by 3 bases, and 24 bases separated the two germline ends. Here the CDR3 DNA reads TGTGCCAGCAGTGTTAGTGGCGAGGCAGATCGTTCGGACACTGAAGCTTTCTTT. This translates into CASSVSGEADRSDTEAFF.

The gene calls are TRBV29-1 and TRBJ2-5, with TRBD2 matching 12 bases. The CDR3 runs 13 residues. Germline CDR1 SQVTM, CDR2 ANQGSEA. V gave up 4 bases and J gave up 6 bases; unmatched junction bases: 3. The CDR3 DNA follows: TGCAGCGTTGCACTAGCGGGAGGAAAGACCCAGTACTTC. Its protein product is CSVALAGGKTQYF.

J is TRBJ2-7 and V is TRBV7-8; 11 nucleotides align to TRBD2. Germline V gene sequence: CDR1 SGHVS, CDR2 FQNEAQ. The CDR3 contains 15 residues. The junction had 5 bases not matched to a gene; V was cut back by 2 bases and J by 5 bases. The CDR3 loop is CASSLLAGGRDEQYF. The CDR3 nucleotides read TGTGCCAGCAGCTTACTAGCGGGAGGACGGGACGAGCAGTACTTC.

The chain carries TRBV6-4 and TRBJ2-1; TRBD2 agrees at 9 bases. The CDR3 runs to 17 residues. Germline trimming cut 2 bases from V and 4 bases from J; bases unmatched to any gene: 9. Germline assignment: CDR1 MRHNA and CDR2 SNTAGT. CDR3 in amino acids: CASSDRAGGPKYNEQFF. The CDR3 nucleotides read TGTGCCAGCAGTGACCGGGCGGGGGGGCCGAAATACAATGAGCAGTTCTTC.

The V call is TRBV2, the J call TRBJ1-4, with 7 bases fitting TRBD1. V lost 6 bases and J lost 5; bases outside the gene matches: 9. Germline values: CDR1 SNHLY, CDR2 FYNNEI. This CDR3 contains 15 residues. The CDR3 region is CASRVQGFRNEKLFF. CDR3 in DNA: TGTGCCAGCAGGGTACAGGGGTTTCGGAATGAAAAACTGTTTTTT.

V usage is TRBV4-2 and J usage is TRBJ1-1; the match to TRBD1 covers 8 bases. The germline V gene has CDR1 LGHNA and CDR2 YNFKEQ. The CDR3 consists of 14 residues. Unmatched junction bases numbered 9, after V lost 3 bases and J lost 9 bases. In nucleotides, the CDR3 is TGTGCCAGCAGCCACGGGACAGGCGTAGCCCAAGCTTTCTTT. This sequence encodes CASSHGTGVAQAFF.

The chain combines TRBV4-1 with TRBJ2-5; D call uncertain. Germline CDR1 is MGHRA and CDR2 is YSYEKL. This CDR3 contains 14 residues. V was pared by 4 bases and J by 2 bases, with 11 bases between. CDR3 sequence reads: CASSPSPIQETQYF. The DNA of the CDR3 is TGCGCCAGCAGCCCCTCCCCTATTCAAGAGACCCAGTACTTC.

The V gene is TRBV5-8, the J gene TRBJ2-1, with a weak D call TRBD1 (6 bases). Trimming removed 7 bases at V and 3 bases at J, with 14 bases between. The CDR3 extends over 14 amino acids. Germline CDR1 is SGHTS and CDR2 is YDEGEE. CDR3 DNA: TGTGCCAGCTTGGAACAGGGATTCTACAATGAGCAGTTCTTC. It yields the protein CASLEQGFYNEQFF.

The chain is built from TRBV19 and TRBJ2-7; D might be TRBD1 (5 bases). CDR1 and CDR2 from the germline V gene are LNHDA and SQIVND (reference sequence). This CDR3 spans 14 amino acids. V was pared by 7 bases and J by 0 bases, with 13 bases between. CDR3 loop: CASKDMVGSYEQYF. As DNA, the CDR3 is TGTGCCAGTAAGGACATGGTGGGCTCCTACGAGCAGTACTTC.

This chain joins TRBV28 and TRBJ1-2, with D possibly being TRBD1 (6 bases). The CDR3 loop spans 13 amino acids. CDR1 is MDHEN and CDR2 is SYDVKM in the germline V gene. Between the trimmed V and J ends, which lost 6 bases and 8 bases, there was a span of 16 bases. In DNA, the CDR3 is TGTGCCAGCAGCCGAAATACAGGGCAAGGCTACACCTTC. Amino acids: CASSRNTGQGYTF.

Comment on this clone: An end of the junction differs from the germline gene, which may be a read error. The chain has TRBV6-5 and TRBJ2-1, with D possibly matching TRBD2 (5 bases). This CDR3 has 14 amino acids. Germline-derived CDR1 and CDR2 are MNHEY and SVGAGI. For the CDR3, the DNA is TGTGCCAGCAGTTTGACGGGGATCGCCCGTAGCATGCTCTTC. Residues: CASSLTGIARSMLF.

V is TRBV30 and J is TRBJ2-5, with D possibly being TRBD2 (5 bases). V shed 3 bases and J shed 3 bases, with 14 bases lying between them. The CDR3 sequence is 14 residues long. CDR1 and CDR2 (germline): GTSNPN, SVGIG (reference sequence). In DNA form, the CDR3 reads TGTGCCTGGAGACCCACCGGGAAAGAAGAGACCCAGTACTTC. This codes for CAWRPTGKEETQYF.